The next 20 T cell receptor beta chains were all read from a single sample in a study of CD8+ T cells in alopecia areata (dated by TCRdb to 2016 to 2018). Library preparation was by the immunoSEQ multiplex PCR assay. RNA was extracted from all samples and reverse transcribed into cDNA, which served as template for TCR sequencing. TCRdb mirrors the immuneACCESS table, restricted to in-frame sequences. Some clones are absent from its copies; in checked studies, under half trace to an unresolved V gene, and the reason for the others is unknown. This sample gives 110,000 or so clones in total; around 58% of them show up just once. The top ten hold more than 25% of the sample. Taken with the paper, the label for time point translates to: roughly 27 days on oral tofacitinib. The intended sense of this specimen's treatment or condition label: oral pan-JAK inhibitor, 5-10 mg twice daily. Sequences were derived from CD8+ T cells sorted from blood, sampled at week 4, from a patient treated with tofacitinib. All receptors derive from a human donor with alopecia areata.

The chain joins TRBV30 to TRBJ1-2, with D tentatively TRBD1 (5 bases). CDR3 length equals 11 residues. The V gene's germline CDR1 is GTSNPN and CDR2 SVGIG (reference sequence). V lost 3 bases to trimming and J lost 13 bases, with 15 bases between them. DNA of the CDR3: TGTGCCTGGAGCGCAGGGACCGGGCCCACCTTC. This gives the protein CAWSAGTGPTF.

A few counts support this clone. The chain employs TRBV29-1 and TRBJ2-4, with D possibly matching TRBD1 (5 bases). This CDR3 has 12 amino acids. Germline V lookup: CDR1 SQVTM, CDR2 ANQGSEA. Trimming cost V 3 bases and J 5 bases, with 8 bases left between them. The CDR3 spells CSVDRGQNIQYF. The CDR3 DNA reads as TGCAGCGTTGATAGGGGTCAAAACATTCAGTACTTC.

The CDR3 protein is CASLLRTVTSTDTQYF. In DNA, the CDR3 is TGTGCCAGCCTCCTGAGGACGGTTACTAGCACAGATACGCAGTATTTT. The chain carries TRBV2 and TRBJ2-3; D gene uncertain. The CDR3 is 16 residues long. CDR1 SNHLY and CDR2 FYNNEI come from the germline V gene. With 8 bases removed from V and 0 bases from J, the gap between germline ends came to 18 bases.

This chain connects TRBV6-5 to TRBJ2-1; TRBD1 or TRBD2 may be the D gene (6 bases each). Germline lookup yields CDR1 MNHEY and CDR2 SVGAGI. This CDR3 contains 13 residues. The V end lost 2 bases, the J end lost 7 bases, and 9 bases lay between the germline ends. The CDR3 sequence: CASSYTGANEQFF. The CDR3 DNA follows: TGTGCCAGCAGTTACACGGGGGCTAATGAGCAGTTCTTC.

The CDR3 bases are TGTGCCAGCAGTGCGGGACTTACTCGCTACGAGCAGTACTTC. Translation: CASSAGLTRYEQYF. The chain carries TRBV27 and TRBJ2-7, with TRBD2 as a possible D gene (6 bases). Germline V gives CDR1 MNHEY, CDR2 SMNVEV (reference sequence). Deletions cut 5 bases from V and 3 bases from J, with 14 bases between. The CDR3 is 14 amino acids.

V is TRBV29-1 and J is TRBJ2-3; D might be TRBD2 (6 bases). The germline gives CDR1 SQVTM, CDR2 ANQGSEA. This CDR3 is 12 amino acids long. V was trimmed by 0 bases and J by 9 bases, leaving 10 bases between them. Here the CDR3 reads CSVEDAGGTQYF. The CDR3 DNA reads as TGCAGCGTTGAAGATGCCGGGGGAACGCAGTATTTT.

This clone came up once. The rearrangement uses TRBV29-1 and TRBJ2-5; 7 bases align to TRBD1. Per the germline V gene, CDR1 is SQVTM and CDR2 is ANQGSEA. V was pared by 1 base and J by 4 bases, with 15 bases of the junction left unmatched. This CDR3 has 17 amino acids. This chain's CDR3 is CSVEALYRGTLGETQYF. CDR3 coding DNA: TGCAGCGTTGAAGCCCTTTACAGGGGAACCCTGGGAGAGACCCAGTACTTC.

The chain has TRBV7-8 and TRBJ2-7; D gene unclear. Deletions cut 1 base from V and 7 bases from J, with 5 bases between. Germline values: CDR1 SGHVS, CDR2 FQNEAQ. This CDR3 comprises 11 residues. The CDR3 DNA sequence: TGTGCCAGCAGCTTAGGGGCGGAGCAGTACTTC. Translated, it gives CASSLGAEQYF. The whole variable domain, filled in from reference TRBV7-8 and TRBJ2-7, reads GAGVSQSPRYKVAKRGQDVALRCDPISGHVSLFWYQQALGQGPEFLTYFQNEAQLDKSGLPSDRFFAERPEGSVSTLKIQRTQQEDSAVYLCASSLGAEQYFGPGTRLTVT.

The chain is built from TRBV13 and TRBJ2-7; 7 positions agree with TRBD1. This CDR3 spans 13 amino acids. With 4 bases clipped from V and 2 bases from J, the junction kept 2 bases outside the gene matches. Germline CDR1 is PRHDT and CDR2 is FYEKMQ (reference sequence). The CDR3 DNA follows: TGTGCCAGCAGCTCAGGGGGTACCTACGAGCAGTACTTC. Amino acid sequence: CASSSGGTYEQYF. Using reference TRBV13 and TRBJ2-7 for the parts outside the CDR3, the full variable domain is AAGVIQSPRHLIKEKRETATLKCYPIPRHDTVYWYQQGPGQDPQFLISFYEKMQSDKGSIPDRFSAQQFSDYHSELNMSSLELGDSALYFCASSSGGTYEQYFGPGTRLTVT.

As to this clone: Other DNA variants within this sample encode the same CDR3. The chain employs TRBV30 and TRBJ1-1; D not resolved. CDR1 and CDR2 (germline): GTSNPN, SVGIG (reference sequence). The CDR3 totals 13 residues. Trimming cost V 0 bases and J 3 bases, with 8 bases left between them. The CDR3 region is CAWSVFADTEAFF. The CDR3, as DNA: TGTGCCTGGAGTGTATTTGCTGACACTGAAGCTTTCTTT.

This chain uses TRBV30 with TRBJ1-4; TRBD1 might be the D (6 bases). Germline loops: CDR1 GTSNPN, CDR2 SVGIG (reference sequence). Trimming cost V 1 base and J 8 bases, with 17 bases left between them. The CDR3 runs 15 residues. The CDR3 loop reads CAWSARQDREEKLFF. In DNA, the CDR3 is TGTGCCTGGAGTGCAAGACAGGACAGAGAAGAAAAACTGTTTTTT.

The sample holds a few counts of this clone. The chain uses TRBV29-1 and TRBJ1-6; D not resolved. The CDR3 sequence is 12 residues long. Between the trimmed V and J ends, which lost 3 bases and 9 bases, there was a span of 9 bases. Per germline, CDR1 SQVTM and CDR2 ANQGSEA. CDR3 loop: CSVEGDGSPLHF. As DNA, the CDR3 is TGCAGCGTTGAGGGAGACGGTTCACCCCTCCACTTT. The variable domain in full, completed from reference TRBV29-1 and TRBJ1-6, reads SAVISQKPSRDICQRGTSLTIQCQVDSQVTMMFWYRQQPGQSLTLIATANQGSEATYESGFVIDKFPISRPNLTFSTLTVSNMSPEDSSIYLCSVEGDGSPLHFGNGTRLTVT.

The chain combines TRBV30 with TRBJ2-5, with 8 bases fitting TRBD1. Germline V lookup: CDR1 GTSNPN, CDR2 SVGIG (reference sequence). The CDR3 runs to 14 residues. V lost 1 base, J lost 2 bases, and 3 bases stayed unmatched. CDR3 in DNA: TGTGCCTGGAGTGCCACAGGGGGGCAAGAGACCCAGTACTTC. It translates to CAWSATGGQETQYF. Based on the CDR3 plus reference TRBV30 and TRBJ2-5, the full variable domain is SQTIHQWPATLVQPVGSPLSLECTVEGTSNPNLYWYRQAAGRGLQLLFYSVGIGQISSEVPQNLSASRPQDRQFILSSKKLLLSDSGFYLCAWSATGGQETQYFGPGTRLLVL.

This clone showed up just a few times. The rearrangement links TRBV30 to TRBJ1-5; 10 bases align to TRBD1. Germline V lookup: CDR1 GTSNPN, CDR2 SVGIG (reference sequence). V trimming: 3 bases; J trimming: 5 bases; junction bases outside the gene matches: 4. The CDR3 totals 14 residues. This CDR3 is CAWREGTGDQPQHF. The CDR3, as DNA: TGTGCCTGGAGGGAAGGGACAGGGGATCAGCCCCAGCATTTT.

V gene TRBV25-1 combines with J gene TRBJ1-1; D not certain. The CDR3 is 12 amino acids. The V end was cut by 3 bases, the J end by 4 bases, with 6 bases between. CDR1 is MGHDK and CDR2 is SYGVNS in the germline V gene. For the CDR3, the DNA is TGTGCCAGCAGTGACGGATTCACTGAAGCTTTCTTT. It is translated as CASSDGFTEAFF.

The CDR3 reads CASSLGDTEAFF. The DNA of the CDR3 is TGCGCCAGCAGCTTGGGGGACACTGAAGCTTTCTTT. The chain combines TRBV5-1 with TRBJ1-1; D not resolved. Germline values: CDR1 SGHRS, CDR2 YFSETQ. This CDR3 contains 12 residues. V gave up 0 bases and J gave up 3 bases, with 3 bases separating them.

CDR3 bases: TGCAGCGTTGAATTGGGACAAGTGTACCAAGAGACCCAGTACTTC. The encoded protein is CSVELGQVYQETQYF. The chain carries TRBV29-1 and TRBJ2-5; TRBD1 might be the D (6 bases). Trimming took 2 bases from V and 0 from J, leaving 13 bases between them. The CDR3 has 15 residues. Germline-derived CDR1 and CDR2 are SQVTM and ANQGSEA.

V is TRBV6-5 and J is TRBJ2-2; the D call may be TRBD1 or TRBD2 (6 bases each). Trimming took 8 bases from V and 4 from J, leaving 14 bases between them. From germline, CDR1 is MNHEY and CDR2 SVGAGI. This CDR3 is built from 14 residues. The CDR3 coding sequence is TGTGCCAGCTCCTGGGGGGCGGGCACCGGGGAGCTGTTTTTT. Translated, it gives CASSWGAGTGELFF.

The V call is TRBV29-1, the J call TRBJ2-7; 9 nucleotides agree with TRBD1. CDR3 size: 14 residues. Looked up from germline, CDR1 is SQVTM and CDR2 is ANQGSEA. V trimming: 5 bases; J trimming: 0 bases; junction bases outside the gene matches: 5. The CDR3 spells CSVFGTGFSYEQYF. CDR3 DNA: TGCAGCGTTTTTGGGACAGGGTTCTCCTACGAGCAGTACTTC.

This clone has a single count. The V and J genes are TRBV15 and TRBJ1-1; a weak D match, TRBD1 (6 bases). Germline-derived CDR1 and CDR2 are LNHNV and YYDKDF (reference sequence). There are 15 residues in the CDR3. V lost 5 bases and J lost 11, with 24 bases in between. This CDR3 reads CATSSLRDTLEGAFF. In nucleotides, the CDR3 is TGTGCCACCAGCTCTTTAAGGGACACCCTGGAAGGGGCTTTCTTT.